Presented here are 10 T cell receptor beta chains from one specimen sequenced in a study of shared clonotypes between healthy human individuals. Libraries were prepared by immunoSEQ multiplex PCR; TCRdb keeps only in-frame clonotypes and omits some of them. Here the sample spans 1.4 million or so clones, approximately 98.5% being singletons. The specimen was naive CD4+ T cells sorted from blood. The subset was: CD45RA+ positively selected. Receptor source: a man aged 25 to 40 in good health.

The gene calls are TRBV5-1 and TRBJ2-3; 8 bases map to TRBD1. The CDR3 is 16 residues long. V dropped 2 bases and J dropped 1; count of bases not matched to a gene: 6. Germline CDR1 is SGHRS and CDR2 is YFSETQ. The CDR3 region is CASSLRTGYGTDTQYF. The CDR3 DNA sequence: TGCGCCAGCAGCTTAAGGACAGGGTATGGCACAGATACGCAGTATTTT.

This rearrangement joins TRBV6-1 to TRBJ1-1; D is unresolved. The CDR3 extends over 13 amino acids. Germline CDR1 reads MNHNS; CDR2 reads SASEGT. V lost 0 bases and J lost 4, with 6 bases in between. The CDR3 bases are TGTGCCAGCAGTGAAGCGCGGGCCACTGAAGCTTTCTTT. Protein: CASSEARATEAFF.

This clone was observed once. The chain combines TRBV11-3 with TRBJ2-5; TRBD1 or TRBD2 may be the D gene (5 bases each). The germline V gene encodes CDR1 SGHNT and CDR2 YENEEA. Trimming pared 4 bases from V and 3 bases from J, leaving 15 bases between. CDR3 length equals 15 residues. DNA for the CDR3: TGTGCCAGCAGCTCCGGGACCGGAGTGGAAGAGACCCAGTACTTC. It is translated as CASSSGTGVEETQYF.

In the case of this clone: The junction departs from germline at one end; a sequencing error may be responsible. The chain links TRBV5-8 to TRBJ2-1; D perhaps matches TRBD2 (6 bases). This CDR3 spans 15 amino acids. Per the germline V gene, CDR1 is SGHTS and CDR2 is YDEGEE. The CDR3 protein is CASSQVGLSYNEQFF. Written as DNA, the CDR3 is TGCGCCAGCAGCCAAGTGGGACTGTCCTACAATGAGCAGTTCTTC. Together with reference TRBV5-8 and TRBJ2-1, the CDR3 gives the full variable domain: EAGVTQSPTHLIKTRGQQATLRCSPISGHTSVYWYQQALGLGLQFLLWYDEGEERNRGNFPPRFSGRQFPNYSSELNVNALELEDSALYLCASSQVGLSYNEQFFGPGTRLTVL.

This clone was seen only once. One junction end disagrees with the germline gene, perhaps due to a read error. This chain connects TRBV11-3 to TRBJ2-1; D is perhaps TRBD1 (6 bases). Germline assignment: CDR1 SGHNT and CDR2 YENEEA. The CDR3 has 13 amino acids. The CDR3 bases are TGTGCCAGCAGCTTATATCACACGGACAGACCCCTCTTC. Its protein product is CASSLYHTDRPLF.

The CDR3 nucleotides are TGTGCCAGCAGCTCAGCGGCATCCTCCTACAATGAGCAGTTCTTC. It yields the protein CASSSAASSYNEQFF. V is TRBV7-9 and J is TRBJ2-1; tentatively, D is TRBD2 (5 bases). CDR1 and CDR2 from the germline V gene are SEHNR and FQNEAQ (reference sequence). With 4 bases removed from V and 0 bases from J, the gap between germline ends came to 10 bases. The CDR3 loop spans 15 amino acids.

The chain combines TRBV5-6 with TRBJ2-1; D ambiguous. The CDR3 is made up of 13 amino acids. Germline CDR1 reads SGHDT; CDR2 reads YYEEEE. Deletions cut 2 bases from V and 6 bases from J, with 9 bases between. CDR3 sequence: CASSFPPINEQFF. CDR3 nucleotides: TGTGCCAGCAGCTTCCCCCCTATCAATGAGCAGTTCTTC.

This rearrangement joins TRBV7-2 to TRBJ2-3, with D possibly matching TRBD2 (6 bases). The CDR3 runs 16 residues. Germline lookup yields CDR1 SGHTA and CDR2 FQGNSA. The germline V and J ends were trimmed by 4 bases and 0 bases, with 14 bases remaining between them. Here the CDR3 reads CASSSHAGTSTDTQYF. The CDR3 coding sequence is TGTGCCAGCAGCTCGCATGCAGGGACTAGCACAGATACGCAGTATTTT.

The DNA for the CDR3 is TGTGCCAGCAGCTTCGGGGCGTCAGAGACCCAGTACTTC. Protein sequence: CASSFGASETQYF. The gene calls are TRBV7-3 and TRBJ2-5; D may correspond to TRBD1 or TRBD2 (5 bases each). V lost 3 bases, J lost 4 bases, and 9 bases lay in between. CDR1 is SGHTA and CDR2 is FQGTGA in the germline V gene. This CDR3 spans 13 amino acids.

The chain is built from TRBV7-8 and TRBJ2-7; D unclear. V was trimmed by 1 base and J by 3 bases, leaving 16 bases between them. Germline-derived CDR1 and CDR2 are SGHVS and FQNEAQ. The CDR3 spans 16 residues. The CDR3 nucleotides read TGTGCCAGCAGCTTAGAGAATAGCTTCGTGGGCTACGAGCAGTACTTC. Translated: CASSLENSFVGYEQYF.